A selection of T cell receptor beta chains follows, all from one sample in a study of blood T cell repertoires in COVID-19. Data came from immunoSEQ multiplex PCR; TCRdb stores just in-frame clones and leaves some out. The repertoire consists of approximately 120,000 clones, with 85% to 90% occurring once and the leading ten covering around 1.1%. Input material: peripheral blood. The receptors were sampled from a human donor in a cohort sampled during active COVID-19. Both conserved end residues are part of each CDR3. The order of the fields is V gene, clone size, J gene, D gene, CDR3 protein, CDR3 DNA. A D gene is named only where the DNA matches it firmly. Rows may omit the clone size; those that give it use once, few, many or a size class.

>TRBV18|once|TRBJ1-1|TRBD1
CASSPHAGGLGTEAFF
TGTGCCAGCTCACCACACGCAGGGGGCTTGGGCACTGAAGCTTTCTTT
>TRBV7-2|NA|TRBJ1-2|TRBD1
CASSQKADRKSHGYTF
TGTGCCAGCAGCCAAAAGGCGGACAGGAAATCTCACGGCTACACCTTC
>TRBV29-1|NA|TRBJ1-1|NA
CSVADGAEAFF
TGCAGCGTTGCGGACGGGGCTGAAGCTTTCTTT
>TRBV9|NA|TRBJ2-1|TRBD2
CASSPGTSGRANEQFF
TGTGCCAGCAGCCCTGGGACTAGCGGGAGGGCCAATGAGCAGTTCTTC
>TRBV4-3|NA|TRBJ2-1|TRBD2
CASSQEQVSGTIGYNEQFF
TGCGCCAGCAGCCAAGAACAGGTTAGCGGGACAATCGGTTACAATGAGCAGTTCTTC
>TRBV11-2|NA|TRBJ2-5|NA
CASSLRGGETQYF
TGTGCCAGCAGCTTAAGAGGCGGAGAGACCCAGTACTTC
>TRBV7-8|NA|TRBJ2-1|TRBD2
CASSPRLAGGLSYNEQFF
TGTGCCAGCAGCCCCCGGCTAGCGGGCGGACTCTCCTACAATGAGCAGTTCTTC
>TRBV11-2|NA|TRBJ2-7|TRBD2
CASSHLAGGLGEQYF
TGTGCCAGCAGCCACCTAGCGGGGGGGCTAGGAGAGCAGTACTTC
>TRBV6-5|NA|TRBJ1-1|NA
CASRRQGNTEAFF
TGTGCCAGCAGGCGTCAGGGTAACACTGAAGCTTTCTTT
>TRBV9|NA|TRBJ2-7|TRBD2
CASSVGEGVYEQYF
TGTGCCAGCAGCGTAGGGGAGGGAGTCTACGAGCAGTACTTC
>TRBV2|NA|TRBJ2-1|TRBD2
CASSDPSGSSYNEQFF
TGTGCCAGCAGTGACCCTAGCGGGAGCTCCTACAATGAGCAGTTCTTC
>TRBV7-6|NA|TRBJ2-2|TRBD1
CASSLVGTGKTGELFF
TGTGCCAGCAGCTTAGTTGGGACAGGGAAGACCGGGGAGCTGTTTTTT
>TRBV5-5|NA|TRBJ2-2|TRBD2
CASSLRLAGGRTGELFF
TGTGCCAGCAGCTTGAGACTAGCGGGAGGGAGAACCGGGGAGCTGTTTTTT
>TRBV6-5|NA|TRBJ2-7|NA
CASNGGQGWEQYF
TGTGCCAGCAATGGCGGCCAGGGGTGGGAGCAGTACTTC
>TRBV5-5|NA|TRBJ1-1|NA
CASSHLPRTEAFF
TGTGCCAGCAGCCATTTACCCCGGACTGAAGCTTTCTTT
>TRBV7-8|NA|TRBJ1-5|TRBD1
CASSQDRVSNQPQHF
TGTGCCAGCAGCCAAGACAGGGTGAGCAATCAGCCCCAGCATTTT
>TRBV19|once|TRBJ1-6|NA
CASSTGKYSPLHF
TGTGCCAGTAGTACCGGGAAATATTCACCCCTCCACTTT
>TRBV20-1|NA|TRBJ1-2|NA
CSVIINYGYTF
TGCAGTGTTATTATAAACTATGGCTACACCTTC
>TRBV11-2|NA|TRBJ1-6|TRBD1
CASSSPPGTGVNSPLHF
TGTGCCAGCAGCTCTCCCCCCGGGACAGGGGTCAATTCACCCCTCCACTTT
>TRBV6-2/TRBV6-3|NA|TRBJ1-5|NA
CASSLRLEGNQPQHF
TGTGCCAGCAGCCTCCGACTCGAGGGCAATCAGCCCCAGCATTTT
>TRBV28|NA|TRBJ2-7|TRBD2
CASSFWRGEQYF
TGTGCCAGCAGTTTCTGGCGGGGGGAGCAGTACTTC
>TRBV28|NA|TRBJ2-2|TRBD2
CASSSLPPAGTNTGELFF
TGTGCCAGCAGTTCCCTACCTCCAGCGGGGACTAACACCGGGGAGCTGTTTTTT
>TRBV27|NA|TRBJ2-3|TRBD2
CASSTSGFTDTQYF
TGTGCCAGCAGTACTAGCGGGTTCACAGATACGCAGTATTTT
>TRBV11-3|NA|TRBJ2-3|NA
CASSSTLNTQYF
TGTGCCAGCAGCTCGACTCTAAATACGCAGTATTTT
>TRBV19|few|TRBJ1-5|NA
CASSDSFRQPQHF
TGTGCCAGTAGCGACAGTTTCCGCCAGCCCCAGCATTTT
>TRBV3-1/TRBV3-2|NA|TRBJ1-2|NA
CASSQAQGPDYYGYTF
TGTGCCAGCAGCCAAGCCCAGGGTCCGGATTACTATGGCTACACCTTC
>TRBV2|NA|TRBJ2-3|TRBD2
CANQAGGNTDTQYF
TGTGCCAACCAAGCGGGGGGAAACACAGATACGCAGTATTTT
>TRBV4-3|NA|TRBJ1-1|NA
CASSQDMGSEAFF
TGCGCCAGCAGCCAAGATATGGGCAGTGAAGCTTTCTTT
>TRBV6-1|NA|TRBJ2-7|NA
CASSERGGLGYEQYF
TGTGCCAGCAGTGAACGGGGAGGCCTTGGGTACGAGCAGTACTTC
>TRBV2|NA|TRBJ2-6|NA
CASGGLSGANVLTF
TGTGCCAGCGGCGGGCTCTCTGGGGCCAACGTCCTGACTTTC
>TRBV5-4|NA|TRBJ2-3|NA
CASSTQGPIGDTQYF
TGTGCCAGCTCGACCCAGGGGCCCATCGGGGATACGCAGTATTTT
>TRBV5-1|NA|TRBJ2-2|NA
CASSAGPGTGELFF
TGCGCCAGCAGCGCGGGACCGGGCACCGGGGAGCTGTTTTTT
>TRBV5-6|NA|TRBJ1-5|NA
CASSFGVRQPQHF
TGTGCCAGCAGCTTCGGGGTCCGGCAGCCCCAGCATTTT
>TRBV5-1|once|TRBJ2-2|TRBD1
CASGGQPANTGELFF
TGCGCCAGCGGGGGACAGCCCGCGAACACCGGGGAGCTGTTTTTT
>TRBV18|NA|TRBJ1-6|NA
CASSTTGENSPLHF
TGTGCCAGCTCAACGACCGGGGAGAATTCACCCCTCCACTTT